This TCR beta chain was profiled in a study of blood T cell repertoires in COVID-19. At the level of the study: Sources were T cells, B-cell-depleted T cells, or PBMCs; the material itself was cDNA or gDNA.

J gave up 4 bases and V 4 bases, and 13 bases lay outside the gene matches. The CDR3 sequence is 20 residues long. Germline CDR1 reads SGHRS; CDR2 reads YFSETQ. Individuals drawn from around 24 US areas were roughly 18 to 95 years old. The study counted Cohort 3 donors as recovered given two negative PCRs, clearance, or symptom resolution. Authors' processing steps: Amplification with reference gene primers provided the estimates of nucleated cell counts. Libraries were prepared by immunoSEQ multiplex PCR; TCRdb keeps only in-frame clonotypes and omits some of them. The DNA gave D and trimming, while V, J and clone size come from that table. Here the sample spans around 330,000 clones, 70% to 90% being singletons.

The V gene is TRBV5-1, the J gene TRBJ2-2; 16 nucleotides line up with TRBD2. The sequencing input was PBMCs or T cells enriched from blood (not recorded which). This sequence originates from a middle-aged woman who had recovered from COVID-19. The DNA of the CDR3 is TGCGCCAGCAGCATCCGGTCCGGGACTAGCGGGGGGGCGAGCACCGGGGAGCTGTTTTTT. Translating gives CASSIRSGTSGGASTGELFF.